This T cell receptor beta chain came from a study of T cells in narcolepsy. General observations from the study: Comparing one patient's CSF and blood CD4+ clonotypes highlighted HCRT- and TRIB2-specific autoreactive clonotypes.

As concerns this clone: No antigen is known for it.

TCRdb's table, derived via immunoSEQ multiplex PCR, lists solely in-frame clones and lacks some. This sample has under 40,000 clones, with 84% found just once. This CDR3 is 12 amino acids long. Germline values: CDR1 SEHNR, CDR2 FQNEAQ (reference sequence). Trimming stripped 8 bases from V and 6 bases from J, with 13 bases between. This receptor was obtained from a human donor with narcolepsy. The sequenced sample was CD45RA- memory CD4+ T cells from PBMCs. The chain couples TRBV7-9 to TRBJ1-2; D gene unclear. In DNA form, the CDR3 reads TGTGCCAGCTCCCGGACTGAAGATGGCTACACCTTC. Translation: CASSRTEDGYTF.